This entry describes one TCR beta chain. The antigen remains unidentified. Measured with immunoSEQ multiplex PCR; TCRdb has only the in-frame clones, and not every one. The data hold around 1,000,000 clones, with around 77% observed a single time. This sample stems from a study of shared clonotypes between healthy human individuals. Study in general: Serving as donors were two women and three men, whose ages spanned 18 to 49. Each donor's CD8 memory used one plate, CD8 naive two, each CD4 subset three. Study-wide findings and caveats: Compared with clonotypes that all four donors shared, non-shared clonotypes had lower generation probabilities.

CDR3 length equals 11 residues. Trimming removed 1 base at V and 14 bases at J, with 14 bases between. Germline CDR1 reads DFQATT; CDR2 reads SNEGSKA (reference sequence). The J gene is TRBJ1-2, the V gene TRBV20-1, with D possibly matching TRBD1 (5 bases). The clonotype was recovered from a man aged 18 to 35 in good health. Some clones in this sample may be carry-over from other donors' samples. The sample consisted of memory CD4+ T cells from PBMCs. Subset of the sample: CD45RA-negative fraction. CDR3 coding DNA: TGCAGTGCTAGAGGCCGGGACGGGATAACCTTC. Its protein is CSARGRDGITF.